The source of this TCR beta chain is a study of blood T cell repertoires in COVID-19. Study-level information: Donors in the United States, Italy and Spain gave samples during acute or convalescent COVID-19.

This clone has only a few counts. As handled by the study authors: Researchers report that nucleated cell counts were estimated from reference gene primer amplification. Sequenced by immunoSEQ multiplex PCR; TCRdb stores in-frame clones only, minus some. V and J calls and clone size are those listed in that table; D and trimming were worked out from the DNA. The sample carries 99,000 or so clones, about 86% recorded once. The clonotype comes from a woman aged 55-75 years in a cohort sampled during active or convalescent COVID-19. Sequencing input: peripheral blood.

CDR3 in DNA: TGCGCCAGCAGCTTGGTAGCGGACAACACTGAAGCTTTCTTT. Residues: CASSLVADNTEAFF. The chain couples TRBV5-1 to TRBJ1-1; the D is unclear. Germline V gene data show CDR1 as SGHRS and CDR2 as YFSETQ. The V gene lost 0 bases and the J gene lost 2 bases, with 8 bases spanning the gap. CDR3 length: 14 amino acids.